The 8 T cell receptor beta chains below all came from one sample that was sequenced in a study of patients and donors after allogeneic stem cell transplantation. TCRdb analysed the RT-PCR reads with MiXCR anew, one entry per CDR3 protein. The sample consists of about a million distinct CDR3 sequences, more than 15% of them appearing once. Sequencing was done on a sample of blood, either unsorted or a sorted T cell fraction (not recorded which). Every receptor here comes from a human donor who was either an allogeneic HSCT recipient or a stem cell or donor lymphocyte infusion donor (not recorded which). It is not recorded whose cells these are; they may come from a transplant donor.

This clonotype was found many times. This sequence joins TRBV12-3 or TRBV12-4 and TRBJ1-5; D is unresolved. This CDR3 region has 17 residues. V was clipped by 1 base and J by 1 base, with 14 bases between them. CDR3 DNA sequence: TGTGCCAGCAGTTTAGAGAGTCGGAGCCCAAGCAATCAGCCCCAGCATTTT. Residues: CASSLESRSPSNQPQHF.

This chain uses TRBV4-2 with TRBJ1-5; 8 bases are a match to TRBD1. The V segment lost 0 bases and the J segment 4 bases; nucleotides outside the gene matches: 2. Germline-derived CDR1 and CDR2 are LGHNA and YNFKEQ. This CDR3 comprises 15 residues. The CDR3 DNA is TGTGCCAGCAGCCAAGAGTACAGGGGGAATCAGCCCCAGCATTTT. As protein: CASSQEYRGNQPQHF.

Ten or more counts support this clonotype. The V gene is TRBV5-6, the J gene TRBJ2-1, with D uncertain. The CDR3 is 15 residues long. Trimming left V 4 bases short and J 3 bases short, with 14 bases between. CDR1 SGHDT and CDR2 YYEEEE come from the germline V gene. The DNA for the CDR3 is TGTGCCAGCAGCGCCTCCGGGTCCTACTACAATGAGCAGTTCTTC. Protein sequence: CASSASGSYYNEQFF.

The V and J genes are TRBV29-1 and TRBJ2-1, with D possibly matching TRBD2 (6 bases). V lost 3 bases, J lost 8 bases, and 8 bases lay in between. The germline gives CDR1 SQVTM, CDR2 ANQGSEA. The CDR3 totals 11 residues. CDR3 sequence: CSVEAGYEQFF. The CDR3 coding sequence is TGCAGCGTTGAGGCGGGGTATGAGCAGTTCTTC.

The J gene is TRBJ2-1, the V gene TRBV30, with no clear D. The CDR3 runs to 11 residues. Germline CDR1 reads GTSNPN; CDR2 reads SVGIG (reference sequence). Trimming removed 4 bases from V and 13 bases from J, with 14 bases in between. CDR3 nucleotides: TGTGCCTGGACCATAGGGATTCTTCAGTTCTTC. It yields the protein CAWTIGILQFF. Combining the CDR3 with reference TRBV30 and TRBJ2-1 gives the whole variable domain SQTIHQWPATLVQPVGSPLSLECTVEGTSNPNLYWYRQAAGRGLQLLFYSVGIGQISSEVPQNLSASRPQDRQFILSSKKLLLSDSGFYLCAWTIGILQFFGPGTRLTVL.

In its sample, this clonotype was seen many times. This chain links TRBV16 with TRBJ2-7; 10 bases fit TRBD1. V dropped 3 bases and J dropped 2; count of bases not matched to a gene: 1. The CDR3 totals 14 residues. CDR1 and CDR2 (germline): KGHSY, FQNENV. In DNA, the CDR3 is TGTGCCAGCAGCCAGGGGACAGGGGCCTACGAGCAGTACTTC. This translates into CASSQGTGAYEQYF.

This clonotype appeared a few times. This chain joins TRBV2 and TRBJ1-4, with 8 bases fitting TRBD1. This CDR3 is 16 amino acids long. Per germline, CDR1 SNHLY and CDR2 FYNNEI. With V trimmed by 3 bases and J by 5 bases, 8 bases remained unmatched. The CDR3 DNA is TGTGCCAGCAGTGAGGGTTTCGGGACAGGCAATGAAAAACTGTTTTTT. It encodes CASSEGFGTGNEKLFF.

As DNA, the CDR3 is TGTGCCAGCAGTTGGGCTAGCGGGAGGGGGACCCAGTACTTC. It codes for CASSWASGRGTQYF. The rearrangement uses TRBV25-1 and TRBJ2-5, with 12 bases that match TRBD2. Germline assignment: CDR1 MGHDK and CDR2 SYGVNS. V gave up 5 bases and J gave up 7 bases; unmatched junction bases: 5. The CDR3 is 14 residues long.